The rows below give T cell receptor beta chains drawn from one sample of a study of blood T cell repertoires in COVID-19. Only in-frame clones appear in the TCRdb table, and some are missing; sequencing was by immunoSEQ multiplex PCR. The data show some 160,000 clones, about four fifths seen once. Sequencing input: peripheral blood. The receptors shown here come from a woman between 65 and 79 years old who had recovered from COVID-19. CDR3s include the opening cysteine and the closing phenylalanine or tryptophan. D genes are given only for firm matches. Not all rows give a size; the values are once, few, many and, for expanded clones, a class.

CDR3 length | D gene | clone size | J gene | V gene | CDR3 protein | CDR3 DNA
16 | TRBD2 | once | TRBJ2-1 | TRBV5-1 | CASSLVVAGDHNEQFF | TGCGCCAGCAGCTTGGTGGTAGCGGGAGACCACAATGAGCAGTTCTTC
15 | TRBD2 | NA | TRBJ2-3 | TRBV14 | CASSQVAGAPDTQYF | TGTGCCAGCAGCCAAGTGGCGGGAGCCCCAGATACGCAGTATTTT
13 | NA | NA | TRBJ1-1 | TRBV2 | CASSGAGNTEAFF | TGTGCCAGCAGTGGTGCCGGGAACACTGAAGCTTTCTTT
18 | TRBD2 | NA | TRBJ2-2 | TRBV10-3 | CAIKGGKGLAANTGELFF | TGTGCCATCAAAGGTGGGAAGGGACTAGCGGCGAACACCGGGGAGCTGTTTTTT
13 | NA | NA | TRBJ1-5 | TRBV7-3 | CASSPGEGQPQHF | TGTGCCAGCAGCCCAGGCGAGGGACAGCCCCAGCATTTT
14 | NA | NA | TRBJ2-7 | TRBV5-4 | CASSPERSTYEQYF | TGTGCCAGCAGCCCAGAAAGGAGCACCTACGAGCAGTACTTC
16 | NA | NA | TRBJ1-3 | TRBV30 | CAWSVGVHNSGNTIYF | TGTGCCTGGAGTGTAGGGGTCCACAACTCTGGAAACACCATATATTTT
15 | TRBD1 | NA | TRBJ2-1 | TRBV11-3 | CASSPGGQGSNEQFF | TGTGCCAGCAGCCCGGGGGGACAGGGTTCGAATGAGCAGTTCTTC
15 | TRBD2 | NA | TRBJ2-7 | TRBV11-3 | CASSPRGGSSYEQYF | TGTGCCAGCAGCCCCCGGGGGGGGTCCTCCTACGAGCAGTACTTC
15 | NA | NA | TRBJ1-5 | TRBV12-5 | CASGLGGQFNQPQHF | TGTGCTAGTGGTTTGGGCGGACAGTTCAATCAGCCCCAGCATTTT
13 | TRBD1 | NA | TRBJ1-2 | TRBV29-1 | CSAGTGGNYGYTF | TGCAGCGCCGGGACAGGGGGAAACTATGGCTACACCTTC
14 | TRBD1 | NA | TRBJ2-1 | TRBV5-1 | CASSFPPGGDEQFF | TGCGCCAGCAGCTTCCCACCAGGGGGCGATGAGCAGTTCTTC
14 | NA | few | TRBJ2-3 | TRBV5-5 | CASSLEWGADTQYF | TGTGCCAGCAGCTTGGAGTGGGGGGCAGATACGCAGTATTTT
13 | NA | NA | TRBJ2-1 | TRBV19 | CASSRGWRGEQFF | TGTGCCAGTAGTAGGGGTTGGCGGGGTGAGCAGTTCTTC
15 | NA | NA | TRBJ2-3 | TRBV6-2/TRBV6-3 | CASSYSRPPGDTQYF | TGTGCCAGCAGTTACTCCAGACCCCCGGGAGATACGCAGTATTTT